This TCR beta chain originates from a study of response to subunit inactivated influenza vaccine. The study, taken as a whole, reports: Each seasonal influenza vaccination, the authors suggested, recruits few new T cells.

This CDR3 comprises 14 residues. Germline V gene data show CDR1 as SGHVS and CDR2 as FNYEAQ. Trimming left V 5 bases short and J 4 bases short, with 14 bases between. This clonotype was detected a few times. Its matching antigen is unknown. TCRdb analysed the RT-PCR reads with MiXCR anew, one entry per CDR3 protein. In the table there are 450,000 to 600,000 distinct CDR3 sequences, 6.5% to 8% of which are singletons. The genes are TRBV7-6 and TRBJ1-2; D is unclear. This specimen was PBMCs from blood, taken about 23 months after vaccination. This receptor was obtained from a man between 50 and 69 years old who received an inactivated influenza vaccine. The CDR3 DNA reads TGTGCCAGCAGCCCGACGGAGTTTAGCTATGGCTACACCTTC. This gives the protein CASSPTEFSYGYTF.